This T cell receptor beta chain comes out of a study of OX40 agonist ivuxolimab in advanced cancers. Autoimmune disease history or systemic immunosuppression meant exclusion. V gave up 3 bases and J gave up 1 base; unmatched junction bases: 8. CDR3 length: 16 residues. CDR1 is SGHNT, CDR2 YYREEE, per germline (reference sequence). This clone was observed a few times. Libraries were prepared by immunoSEQ multiplex PCR; TCRdb keeps only in-frame clonotypes and omits some of them. The sample lists some 66,000 clones; around 79% were seen once. This sequence was found in an adult with an advanced solid tumor such as melanoma, head and neck, liver or kidney cancer. This sequence joins TRBV5-4 and TRBJ2-3, with 7 positions matching TRBD2. This specimen consisted of CD4+ or CD8+ T cells sorted from blood, obtained in a trial of the OX40 agonist ivuxolimab. The CDR3: CASSSYERGGTDTQYF. CDR3 DNA: TGTGCCAGCAGCTCATACGAGCGGGGAGGCACAGATACGCAGTATTTT.